The 21 T cell receptor beta chains reported below all come from one sample, sequenced in a study of beta chain features in type 1 diabetes. Study-wide results and caveats: Across all four CD4+ subsets, people with type 1 diabetes showed modestly shorter TCRB CDR3s.

These receptors have no known antigen. Expressed TCRB transcripts got sequenced, as all isolated RNA was reverse transcribed. Profiling relied on immunoSEQ multiplex PCR, and the TCRdb table lists in-frame clones only, not all of them. Of about 260,000 clones listed, around 21% are singletons. Sequenced: naive CD4+ T cells from blood. The receptors were gathered from a middle-aged woman with type 1 diabetes.

This chain connects TRBV6-6 to TRBJ1-1; 9 nucleotides align to TRBD1. The CDR3 has 15 amino acids. Trimming removed 5 bases from V and 7 bases from J; junction bases left unmatched: 11. Germline CDR1 MNHNY, CDR2 SVGAGI (reference sequence). CDR3 coding DNA: TGTGCCAGCAGTCCCCCCTTGGACAGGGGAATTGAAGCTTTCTTT. It specifies CASSPPLDRGIEAFF.

The V and J genes are TRBV5-4 and TRBJ2-3; the D is unclear. The CDR3 loop spans 15 amino acids. The V end lost 1 base, the J end lost 2 bases, and 11 bases lay between the germline ends. The V gene's germline CDR1 is SGHNT and CDR2 YYREEE (reference sequence). The CDR3 bases are TGTGCCAGCAGCTTGAACAGCCCCCTCACAGATACGCAGTATTTT. Protein: CASSLNSPLTDTQYF.

This chain joins TRBV4-3 and TRBJ2-3; TRBD2 matches 10 bases. The CDR3 spans 18 residues. Trimming cost V 1 base and J 4 bases; bases outside gene matches: 11. Looked up from germline, CDR1 is LGHNA and CDR2 is YSLEER. The CDR3 region is CASSQARVAGGLADTQYF. CDR3 bases: TGCGCCAGCAGCCAAGCTCGAGTAGCGGGAGGCCTAGCAGATACGCAGTATTTT.

In its sample, this clone was seen a few times. The chain is built from TRBV5-1 and TRBJ1-4, with unresolved D. Looked up from germline, CDR1 is SGHRS and CDR2 is YFSETQ. V shed 1 base and J shed 6 bases, with 13 bases lying between them. The CDR3 consists of 15 residues. The CDR3 DNA reads TGCGCCAGCAGCTTGATGAGGATCGGCGATGAAAAACTGTTTTTT. The encoded protein is CASSLMRIGDEKLFF. Using reference TRBV5-1 and TRBJ1-4 for the parts outside the CDR3, the full variable domain is KAGVTQTPRYLIKTRGQQVTLSCSPISGHRSVSWYQQTPGQGLQFLFEYFSETQRNKGNFPGRFSGRQFSNSRSEMNVSTLELGDSALYLCASSLMRIGDEKLFFGSGTQLSVL.

This clone has only a few counts. This chain connects TRBV7-6 to TRBJ2-3, with D hard to call. The CDR3 contains 12 residues. The V end lost 1 base, the J end lost 6 bases, and 5 bases lay between the germline ends. CDR1 is SGHVS and CDR2 is FNYEAQ in the germline V gene. CDR3 sequence reads: CASSLGADTQYF. The CDR3 bases are TGTGCCAGCAGCTTAGGAGCGGATACGCAGTATTTT.

The chain links TRBV4-3 to TRBJ2-2, with D possibly TRBD2 on 5 matching bases. V lost 0 bases to trimming and J lost 2 bases, with 10 bases between them. Germline CDR1 and CDR2: LGHNA and YSLEER. The CDR3 has 16 amino acids. CDR3: CASSQDSSGNTGELFF. In nucleotides, the CDR3 is TGCGCCAGCAGCCAAGACTCGAGCGGAAACACCGGGGAGCTGTTTTTT.

This clone was recorded a few times. The rearrangement uses TRBV25-1 and TRBJ1-2; TRBD1 matches 8 bases. Looked up from germline, CDR1 is MGHDK and CDR2 is SYGVNS. This CDR3 is built from 13 residues. Losses at the gene ends were 8 bases for V and 3 bases for J; bases not matched to a gene: 5. The CDR3 region is CASGLTGDYGYTF. CDR3 coding DNA: TGTGCCAGCGGGTTGACAGGGGACTATGGCTACACCTTC.

This clone came up a few times. The gene calls are TRBV5-1 and TRBJ2-6; tentatively, D is TRBD2 (5 bases). Per the germline V gene, CDR1 is SGHRS and CDR2 is YFSETQ. The CDR3 runs 15 residues. With 7 bases removed from V and 0 bases from J, the gap between germline ends came to 11 bases. CDR3: CASRSGSSGANVLTF. The CDR3 DNA sequence: TGCGCCAGCCGGAGCGGTAGCTCTGGGGCCAACGTCCTGACTTTC.

The V and J genes are TRBV28 and TRBJ1-1; 8 positions match TRBD1. Germline assignment: CDR1 MDHEN and CDR2 SYDVKM. The CDR3 is made up of 13 amino acids. Germline trimming cut 4 bases from V and 8 bases from J; bases unmatched to any gene: 6. The CDR3 loop is CASSSPTGAEAFF. Here the CDR3 DNA reads TGTGCCAGCAGTTCCCCGACAGGGGCAGAAGCTTTCTTT.

This clone was detected only a few times. Relative to the germline gene, one junction end is altered; a read error may explain this. The V call is TRBV28, the J call TRBJ2-3; D is possibly TRBD1 (6 bases). Germline CDR1 MDHEN, CDR2 SYDVKM. The CDR3 is 13 residues long. This CDR3 is CASSSRDTYTQYF. For the CDR3, the DNA is TGTGCCAGCAGTTCCCGGGACACATATACGCAGTATTTT.

This clone was counted a few times. This chain uses TRBV30 with TRBJ2-6; D perhaps matches TRBD1 (6 bases). With 5 bases removed from V and 2 bases from J, the gap between germline ends came to 10 bases. Germline assignment: CDR1 GTSNPN and CDR2 SVGIG (reference sequence). CDR3 length: 14 amino acids. The CDR3 coding sequence is TGTGCCTGGGGCCGGGACACTGGGGCCAACGTCCTGACTTTC. Translating gives CAWGRDTGANVLTF.

The chain joins TRBV19 to TRBJ2-1, with TRBD1 matching 8 bases. Germline V lookup: CDR1 LNHDA, CDR2 SQIVND (reference sequence). The CDR3 loop spans 16 amino acids. The V segment lost 10 bases and the J segment 0 bases; nucleotides outside the gene matches: 11. The CDR3 sequence is CATHSTGTGSYNEQFF. CDR3 DNA sequence: TGTGCCACCCACTCGACCGGGACAGGCTCCTACAATGAGCAGTTCTTC.

The chain has TRBV29-1 and TRBJ1-3; the D is unclear. Germline lookup yields CDR1 SQVTM and CDR2 ANQGSEA. V was shortened by 1 base and J by 2 bases, with 9 bases between the two germline ends. This CDR3 region has 14 residues. CDR3 protein: CSVEAGFTGNTIYF. The CDR3 nucleotides read TGCAGCGTTGAAGCGGGGTTCACTGGAAACACCATATATTTT.

In its sample, this clone was seen a few times. The J gene is TRBJ2-7, the V gene TRBV5-6; 9 bases are a match to TRBD1. V trimming: 2 bases; J trimming: 4 bases; junction bases outside the gene matches: 7. This CDR3 comprises 15 residues. The germline V gene has CDR1 SGHDT and CDR2 YYEEEE. The CDR3 coding sequence is TGTGCCAGCAGCTTCACAGGGGGCCTACGGTACGAGCAGTACTTC. Translation: CASSFTGGLRYEQYF.

This clone was picked up a small number of times. The chain links TRBV7-9 to TRBJ2-7, with D tentatively TRBD1 (6 bases). The CDR3 is 15 amino acids. Trimming took off 1 base at V and 5 bases at J, with 15 bases between the two ends. The germline CDR1 and CDR2 sequences are SEHNR and FQNEAQ (reference sequence). The CDR3 loop is CASSLVGRGRDEQYF. The DNA for the CDR3 is TGTGCCAGCAGCTTAGTTGGCAGGGGCCGGGACGAGCAGTACTTC.

This clone came up a few times. V is TRBV7-9 and J is TRBJ2-5, with D possibly matching TRBD2 (7 bases). The germline V gene encodes CDR1 SEHNR and CDR2 FQNEAQ (reference sequence). Trimming took 7 bases from V and 1 from J, leaving 19 bases between them. The CDR3 totals 16 residues. The CDR3, as DNA: TGTGCCAGCACTTTGGGGGGGCAACAGGGCCAAGAGACCCAGTACTTC. Translated, it gives CASTLGGQQGQETQYF.

The rearrangement uses TRBV7-2 and TRBJ2-5, with D possibly matching TRBD1 (6 bases). The CDR3 length is 14 residues. Germline V lookup: CDR1 SGHTA, CDR2 FQGNSA. V dropped 5 bases and J dropped 2 bases, with 12 bases sitting between them. DNA for the CDR3: TGTGCCAGCAGCCGATCAGGGGAACAAGAGACCCAGTACTTC. This translates into CASSRSGEQETQYF.

This clone was counted only a few times. CDR3 sequence (DNA): TGTGCCAGTAGTAGCGGACAGAGCGCAGATACGCAGTATTTT. Its translation is CASSSGQSADTQYF. V usage is TRBV19 and J usage is TRBJ2-3, with D possibly matching TRBD1 (6 bases). CDR1 and CDR2 (germline): LNHDA, SQIVND (reference sequence). V was trimmed by 4 bases and J by 4 bases, leaving 12 bases between them. This CDR3 has 14 residues.

In this sample, this clone turned up a few times. J is TRBJ2-2 and V is TRBV28; 7 bases are a match to TRBD2. CDR3 size: 18 residues. Per the germline V gene, CDR1 is MDHEN and CDR2 is SYDVKM. V was clipped by 3 bases and J by 2 bases; unmatched bases: 12. The CDR3 DNA reads as TGTGCCAGCAGTTTCGGGGTAATAAGCGGGGTAAACACCGGGGAGCTGTTTTTT. Protein product: CASSFGVISGVNTGELFF. Full variable domain (remainder filled in from reference TRBV28 and TRBJ2-2): DVKVTQSSRYLVKRTGEKVFLECVQDMDHENMFWYRQDPGLGLRLIYFSYDVKMKEKGDIPEGYSVSREKKERFSLILESASTNQTSMYLCASSFGVISGVNTGELFFGEGSRLTVL.

The chain joins TRBV13 to TRBJ2-2; D remains ambiguous. Trimming took 0 bases from V and 0 from J, leaving 5 bases between them. This CDR3 is 15 amino acids long. Germline loops: CDR1 PRHDT, CDR2 FYEKMQ (reference sequence). The CDR3 nucleotides are TGTGCCAGCAGCTTAGGACAGCCGAACACCGGGGAGCTGTTTTTT. Translation gives CASSLGQPNTGELFF.

The rearrangement links TRBV6-6 to TRBJ2-7, with TRBD1 matching over 9 bases. There are 15 residues in the CDR3. The germline CDR1 and CDR2 sequences are MNHNY and SVGAGI (reference sequence). V was pared by 4 bases and J by 0 bases, with 4 bases of the junction left unmatched. Written as DNA, the CDR3 is TGTGCCAGCAGTTCGACAGGGGGTTACTCCTACGAGCAGTACTTC. This sequence encodes CASSSTGGYSYEQYF.